This T cell receptor beta chain was identified during a study of breast tumors, draining lymph nodes, adjacent tissues (dated by TCRdb to the mid-2010s). Some background on the complete study: Breast cancer patients provided tumor, adjacent nontumor tissue and axillary lymph nodes, and the study compared the TCR beta repertoires across these three sources. The study was designed to assess the relationships and possible T-cell exchange between tumor, surrounding tissue and draining lymph node repertoires in human breast cancer. Study-wide conclusions, independent of this receptor: T-cell repertoire diversity in tumors was found to be lower than in lymph nodes but higher than in nontumor tissue, and preferential V and J gene usage was observed. The conclusion that tumor T cells originate in lymph nodes was presented as consistent with a hypothesis rather than as directly demonstrated. The similarity between tumor and nontumor tissue repertoires was significantly greater in luminal-like breast cancer than in basal-like breast cancer. The data were judged consistent with most tumor T cells deriving from the lymph node and then expanding within tumor tissue.

Lymph node samples were obtained from the axillary draining lymph nodes of breast cancer patients. The CDR3 runs 15 residues from the cysteine to the phenylalanine. This entry keeps only the CDR3 DNA: 45 bases, framed from base 1. V is pared back by 4 bases and J by 1 base, with 14 bases lying between the germline termini. Sequences SGHRS (CDR1) and YFSETQ (CDR2) are obtained from the germline V gene. This clonotype was seen ten or more times. Its antigen is currently not known. Per-base qualities were not stored, and no clone one base away is much larger. The sequencing machine was an Illumina HiSeq 2000. Multiplex PCR amplification was used to generate the TCR beta chain libraries. The amplified TCR beta chain products were analyzed by high-throughput sequencing. In-frame beta chains were kept once TCRdb had trimmed the public reads at Q25 with fastp and called clones with MiXCR. Under each unique CDR3 protein, matching rows form one entry showing the most common genes and DNA. In all, the sample holds 170,000 or so distinct CDR3 sequences, and about 33% of those were seen once. About 4.5% of the sample goes to the ten largest clones.

This sequence was found in a female donor with breast cancer. Some clones in this sample may be carry-over from other donors' samples. Input material: axillary lymph node tissue. Rearrangement joined TRBV5-1 to TRBJ2-5, with a weak D call of TRBD2 (6 bases match). The DNA sequence reads TGCGCCAGCAGCCAAGACGGGGGTACCCAAGAGACCCAGTACTTC. The encoded protein is CASSQDGGTQETQYF.